The 5 T cell receptor beta chains presented below share a single source sample, sequenced in a study of cytomegalovirus exposure and HLA in healthy donors (dated by TCRdb to about 2017). The library came from the immunoSEQ multiplex PCR assay. For the multiplex PCR, a mixture combining 60 forward primers for TCR Vbeta segments and 13 reverse primers for TCR Jbeta segments was used. TCRdb carries this immuneACCESS record with in-frame sequences only. Its versions omit some clonotypes, under half of them owing to an unresolved V gene in the studies checked, with the rest unexplained. Counted in this sample were tens of thousands of clones; around two thirds of them appeared once. The ten largest clones add up to 20% to 25% of the sample. Sequencing was carried out using PBMCs. These receptors all come from a man between 50 and 59 years old in good health and CMV-seropositive.

This clone was detected a few times. V is TRBV15 and J is TRBJ1-1; D perhaps matches TRBD1 (6 bases). The CDR3 is made up of 15 amino acids. V dropped 0 bases and J dropped 5 bases, with 13 bases sitting between them. Germline V gene sequence: CDR1 LNHNV, CDR2 YYDKDF (reference sequence). In DNA form, the CDR3 reads TGTGCCACCAGCAGAGATTTGGGGGCAGGTACTGAAGCTTTCTTT. Translation: CATSRDLGAGTEAFF.

V and J are TRBV18 and TRBJ2-5; 7 nucleotides line up with TRBD1. V lost 5 bases and J lost 4; bases outside the gene matches: 4. From germline, CDR1 is KGHSH and CDR2 LQKENI. CDR3 length: 13 residues. CDR3 amino acids: CASSATGAETQYF. CDR3 sequence (DNA): TGTGCCAGCTCAGCAACAGGGGCAGAGACCCAGTACTTC.

Comments on this clone: Germline is not matched at one junction end, which may reflect a read error. The J gene is TRBJ1-2, the V gene TRBV30; weak D call: TRBD1 (6 bases). This CDR3 contains 12 residues. Looked up from germline, CDR1 is GTSNPN and CDR2 is SVGIG (reference sequence). The CDR3 sequence: CAWSAQGYRYTF. CDR3 DNA sequence: TGTGCCTGGAGTGCACAGGGCTATCGCTACACCTTC.

The V call is TRBV5-1, the J call TRBJ2-5, with D tentatively TRBD1 (5 bases). V lost 1 base and J 1 base, leaving 8 bases between the germline ends. CDR3 length equals 14 residues. Germline assignment: CDR1 SGHRS and CDR2 YFSETQ. The CDR3 coding sequence is TGCGCCAGCAGCTTGATGGACACCCAAGAGACCCAGTACTTC. Protein: CASSLMDTQETQYF. Complete variable domain (other parts from reference TRBV5-1 and TRBJ2-5): KAGVTQTPRYLIKTRGQQVTLSCSPISGHRSVSWYQQTPGQGLQFLFEYFSETQRNKGNFPGRFSGRQFSNSRSEMNVSTLELGDSALYLCASSLMDTQETQYFGPGTRLLVL.

V usage is TRBV29-1 and J usage is TRBJ1-2; possible D gene TRBD1, 5 bases. The germline CDR1 and CDR2 sequences are SQVTM and ANQGSEA. CDR3 length: 13 residues. V was trimmed by 2 bases and J by 4 bases, leaving 11 bases between them. The CDR3 nucleotides read TGCAGCGTTGAAACCGACAGCGCCTATGGCTACACCTTC. It yields the protein CSVETDSAYGYTF. Supplemented by reference TRBV29-1 and TRBJ1-2, the full variable domain reads SAVISQKPSRDICQRGTSLTIQCQVDSQVTMMFWYRQQPGQSLTLIATANQGSEATYESGFVIDKFPISRPNLTFSTLTVSNMSPEDSSIYLCSVETDSAYGYTFGSGTRLTVV.